This T cell receptor beta chain stems from a study of cytomegalovirus exposure and HLA in healthy donors. Germline CDR1 is PRHDT and CDR2 is FYEKMQ (reference sequence). V was clipped by 1 base and J by 1 base, with 12 bases between them. CDR3 length: 16 residues. About this clone itself: Its cognate antigen is unknown.

Study results and limitations: Analysis was carried out at a later point, and it linked a missense DCLRE1C variant to TCR beta V- and J-gene trimming.

PCR employed 60 Vbeta and 13 Jbeta primers. Sequencing used immunoSEQ multiplex PCR; TCRdb keeps in-frame clones, though not all of them. The sample lists fewer than 200,000 clones, approximately 70% occurring once. The rearrangement uses TRBV13 and TRBJ2-3; unclear D gene. This clonotype originated in a woman aged 25 to 45 in good health and CMV-seronegative. The specimen sequenced was PBMCs. The CDR3 nucleotides are TGTGCCAGCAGCTTAGCTCAGGTCTTCGGCACAGATACGCAGTATTTT. Translation: CASSLAQVFGTDTQYF.